The T cell receptor (beta chain) under discussion was sequenced for a study of OX40 agonist ivuxolimab in advanced cancers. In the study overall: Ivuxolimab, which patients received intravenously every 2 weeks, was dosed at 0.01 to 10 mg/kg. Those enrolled were roughly 80% male, with a mean age of around 60 years and ages from 23 to 79. Participants could have had prior anti-PD-1, anti-PD-L1 or anti-CTLA-4 therapy, and around 43% had some.

The assay was immunoSEQ multiplex PCR, and TCRdb's table has in-frame clones only and misses some. The table includes 95,000 to 100,000 clones, 85% to 95% detected once. Study conclusions and caveats: Clonal expansion was seen in CD4+ and CD8+ blood T cells by week 6 at 0.1 to 3.0 mg/kg.

Trimming took 5 bases from V and 9 from J, leaving 11 bases between them. The germline V gene encodes CDR1 DFQATT and CDR2 SNEGSKA (reference sequence). The length of the CDR3 is 11 residues. Comments on this clone: The antigen is unknown.

The chain combines TRBV20-1 with TRBJ2-1; D gene unclear. The receptor was isolated from an adult with an advanced solid tumor such as melanoma, head and neck, liver or kidney cancer. The specimen comprised CD4+ or CD8+ T cells sorted from blood, sampled in a trial of the OX40 agonist ivuxolimab. The DNA for the CDR3 is TGCAGTGCTCCTAGGGTGCCTGAGCAGTTCTTC. It codes for CSAPRVPEQFF.